This T cell receptor beta chain appears in the sequencing data of a study of blood T cell repertoires in COVID-19. Original data processing: Amplification of reference gene primers provided the estimated nucleated cell counts. This table comes from immunoSEQ multiplex PCR, and its TCRdb copy is limited to in-frame clones, with some not included. The V and J calls and clone size are taken from that table; D and trimming were inferred from the DNA. The sample consists of roughly 400,000 clones, around nine tenths of them appearing once. The CDR3 sequence is 14 residues long. V was cut by 9 bases and J by 2 bases, with 17 bases left in between. Germline loops: CDR1 MRHNA, CDR2 SNTAGT. Only a few counts were recorded for this clone.

This rearrangement joins TRBV6-4 to TRBJ2-7; D gene uncertain. The TCR comes from a woman younger than 30 who had been exposed to COVID-19. The specimen was PBMCs or T cells enriched from blood (not recorded which). CDR3 protein: CARPRRVQTYEQYF. The CDR3 coding sequence is TGTGCCAGACCAAGACGGGTACAAACCTACGAGCAGTACTTC.